The 3 T cell receptor beta chains reported below all come from one sample, sequenced in a study of cytomegalovirus exposure and HLA in healthy donors. It was with 60 Vbeta and 13 Jbeta primers that the PCR ran. Clones were sequenced by immunoSEQ multiplex PCR, and TCRdb holds only the in-frame ones, with some missing. The table records over 200,000 clones, roughly 85% of them present only once. What was sequenced was PBMCs. The receptors were gathered from a male donor in good health and CMV-seronegative.

J is TRBJ1-4 and V is TRBV27; weak D call: TRBD1 (5 bases). The V gene's germline CDR1 is MNHEY and CDR2 SMNVEV (reference sequence). Deletions cut 5 bases from V and 0 bases from J, with 10 bases between. The CDR3 is 15 amino acids. CDR3 region: CASSEPGSTNEKLFF. In DNA, the CDR3 is TGTGCCAGCAGTGAACCAGGGTCAACTAATGAAAAACTGTTTTTT.

The rearrangement links TRBV5-1 to TRBJ2-6; D remains unclear. This CDR3 is built from 13 residues. CDR1 is SGHRS and CDR2 is YFSETQ in the germline V gene. Deletions cut 0 bases from V and 6 bases from J, with 4 bases between. This chain's CDR3 is CASSLEQANVLTF. CDR3 DNA: TGCGCCAGCAGCTTGGAACAGGCCAACGTCCTGACTTTC.

This chain uses TRBV28 with TRBJ2-3; 8 bases match TRBD1. The CDR3 consists of 14 residues. Per germline, CDR1 MDHEN and CDR2 SYDVKM. V was clipped by 3 bases and J by 9 bases; unmatched bases: 8. The CDR3, as DNA: TGTGCCAGCAGTTTGTTGTCGGGGGACAGGACGCAGTATTTT. Its translation: CASSLLSGDRTQYF.